This is a list of T cell receptor beta chains from one sample in a study of cytomegalovirus exposure and HLA in healthy donors. Method: immunoSEQ multiplex PCR; TCRdb's copy keeps in-frame clones and lacks some. The sample consists of about 120,000 clones, 80% to 85% of them appearing once. Specimen: PBMCs. Receptors originate from a woman aged 25 to 39 in good health and CMV-seronegative. Each CDR3 is given with its conserved first and last residue. A D gene is named only where the DNA matches it firmly. A row's size may be missing; if present it is once, few, many or a size class.

CDR3,DNA,J,size,V,length,D
CASSLRGLKNEQFF,TGTGCCAGCAGCCTTCGGGGACTGAAAAATGAGCAGTTCTTC,TRBJ2-1,once,TRBV28,14,NA
CASSTGDTEQFF,TGTGCCAGCAGCACAGGGGATACTGAGCAGTTCTTC,TRBJ2-1,NA,TRBV11-3,12,TRBD1
CASSGTGTGNTIYF,TGTGCCAGCAGCGGCACAGGGACTGGAAACACCATATATTTT,TRBJ1-3,NA,TRBV9,14,NA
CASSLGTGAAYEQYF,TGTGCCAGCAGCTTAGGGACGGGAGCCGCCTACGAGCAGTACTTC,TRBJ2-7,NA,TRBV7-9,15,NA
CASSGLAGTGELFF,TGTGCCAGCAGCGGACTAGCGGGCACCGGGGAGCTGTTTTTT,TRBJ2-2,NA,TRBV6-4,14,TRBD2
CAAKGLVGDTQYF,TGTGCCGCAAAAGGACTAGTGGGAGATACGCAGTATTTT,TRBJ2-3,NA,TRBV10-3,13,TRBD2
CASSLGGTGEAFF,TGTGCCAGCAGCTTGGGAGGGACAGGTGAAGCTTTCTTT,TRBJ1-1,NA,TRBV5-4,13,TRBD1
CASSQGVNQPQHF,TGTGCCAGCAGCCAAGGAGTCAATCAGCCCCAGCATTTT,TRBJ1-5,NA,TRBV14,13,NA
CASSLGLAFGTQYF,TGTGCCAGCAGTCTCGGACTAGCATTTGGTACGCAGTATTTT,TRBJ2-3,NA,TRBV7-2,14,TRBD2
CASSLSPGQGTEAFF,TGCGCCAGCAGCTTGAGCCCAGGACAGGGGACTGAAGCTTTCTTT,TRBJ1-1,NA,TRBV5-1,15,TRBD1
CASSTSTGGTYEQYF,TGTGCCAGTAGTACCAGTACCGGGGGAACCTACGAGCAGTACTTC,TRBJ2-7,NA,TRBV19,15,NA
CASTPGQEADTQYF,TGCGCCAGCACTCCGGGCCAGGAGGCGGATACGCAGTATTTT,TRBJ2-3,NA,TRBV5-1,14,NA
CASRPPTGQGTDTQYF,TGTGCCAGCCGACCTCCTACTGGACAGGGCACAGATACGCAGTATTTT,TRBJ2-3,NA,TRBV18,16,TRBD1
CASSLFGAPGANVLTF,TGCGCCAGCAGCTTGTTTGGGGCTCCCGGGGCCAACGTCCTGACTTTC,TRBJ2-6,NA,TRBV5-1,16,NA
CASSDGAGETDTQYF,TGTGCCAGCAGTGACGGGGCAGGGGAAACAGATACGCAGTATTTT,TRBJ2-3,NA,TRBV6-4,15,NA
CASSKSPARTDTQYF,TGTGCCAGCAGCAAATCCCCAGCGCGCACAGATACGCAGTATTTT,TRBJ2-3,NA,TRBV21-1,15,NA
CASRPQTGGTHIQYF,TGTGCCAGCAGGCCTCAGACAGGGGGCACGCACATTCAGTACTTC,TRBJ2-4,once,TRBV11-2,15,TRBD1
CASSEYPGGLASYEQFF,TGTGCCAGCAGCGAGTACCCCGGGGGACTAGCGTCATATGAGCAGTTCTTC,TRBJ2-1,few,TRBV9,17,TRBD2
CSVLTGNYGYTF,TGCAGCGTCTTGACAGGGAACTATGGCTACACCTTC,TRBJ1-2,NA,TRBV29-1,12,TRBD1
CASRSTGSPMYEQFF,TGTGCCAGCAGATCGACCGGGAGTCCCATGTATGAGCAGTTCTTC,TRBJ2-1,NA,TRBV6-6,15,NA
CASSPTGGNTGELFF,TGTGCCAGCTCACCAACGGGAGGGAACACCGGGGAGCTGTTTTTT,TRBJ2-2,NA,TRBV18,15,TRBD2
CASSIPRGTSYNEQFF,TGTGCCAGTAGTATACCCCGTGGGACTTCCTACAATGAGCAGTTCTTC,TRBJ2-1,once,TRBV19,16,NA
CASSLLPTDTQYF,TGTGCCAGCAGCTTACTTCCCACAGATACGCAGTATTTT,TRBJ2-3,NA,TRBV7-2,13,NA
CASSQQRGNQPQHF,TGTGCCAGCAGCCAGCAACGGGGCAATCAGCCCCAGCATTTT,TRBJ1-5,NA,TRBV7-2,14,NA
CASSQGGDTDTQYF,TGCGCCAGCAGCCAAGGGGGAGACACAGATACGCAGTATTTT,TRBJ2-3,few,TRBV4-1,14,NA
CASNPGQGFLKGRLAFF,TGTGCCAGCAACCCGGGACAGGGTTTTTTAAAGGGTCGTTTAGCTTTCTTT,TRBJ1-1,NA,TRBV28,17,TRBD1
CASSQDTTSGAYNEQFF,TGTGCCAGCAGCCAAGATACCACTAGCGGCGCCTACAATGAGCAGTTCTTC,TRBJ2-1,NA,TRBV4-2,17,TRBD2
CASRGGHTGNTIYF,TGTGCCAGCAGGGGCGGACATACAGGAAACACCATATATTTT,TRBJ1-3,NA,TRBV6-5,14,NA
CASSLNPGTTNEKLFF,TGCGCCAGCAGCCTAAACCCGGGAACAACTAATGAAAAACTGTTTTTT,TRBJ1-4,NA,TRBV5-1,16,NA
CASSEGGNNQPQHF,TGTGCCAGCAGCGAGGGCGGGAACAATCAGCCCCAGCATTTT,TRBJ1-5,NA,TRBV11-2,14,NA
CASTPEGWTEAFF,TGTGCCAGCACCCCAGAGGGTTGGACTGAAGCTTTCTTT,TRBJ1-1,once,TRBV25-1,13,NA
CSVGSGYEQYF,TGCAGTGTGGGTAGCGGCTACGAGCAGTACTTC,TRBJ2-7,NA,TRBV20-1,11,NA
CASSRPGGEQYF,TGTGCCAGCAGCCGCCCCGGGGGCGAGCAGTACTTC,TRBJ2-7,NA,TRBV11-2,12,NA
CASKEGMIAGGGAYNEQFF,TGTGCCAGTAAGGAAGGGATGATAGCGGGAGGGGGAGCCTACAATGAGCAGTTCTTC,TRBJ2-1,few,TRBV19,19,TRBD2
CASSVGGRGGTDTQYF,TGTGCCAGCAGCGTGGGCGGGAGGGGTGGCACAGATACGCAGTATTTT,TRBJ2-3,NA,TRBV9,16,TRBD2
CASSQSAQGGTGELFF,TGCGCCAGCAGTCAATCCGCGCAGGGGGGCACCGGGGAGCTGTTTTTT,TRBJ2-2,NA,TRBV23-1,16,NA
CASSPGQGAGQPQHF,TGTGCCAGCAGCCCAGGACAGGGGGCTGGTCAGCCCCAGCATTTT,TRBJ1-5,NA,TRBV7-8,15,TRBD1
CASSQDGGGTDTQYF,TGCGCCAGCAGCCAAGATGGGGGGGGCACAGATACGCAGTATTTT,TRBJ2-3,few,TRBV4-3,15,TRBD2
CASSLVVRENTGELFF,TGTGCCAGCAGCTTGGTCGTACGGGAGAACACCGGGGAGCTGTTTTTT,TRBJ2-2,NA,TRBV5-4,16,NA
CASRRDRLSYEQYF,TGTGCCAGCAGAAGAGACAGGCTCTCCTACGAGCAGTACTTC,TRBJ2-7,NA,TRBV7-2,14,NA
CAWRAGTDQPQHF,TGTGCCTGGAGAGCAGGGACAGATCAGCCCCAGCATTTT,TRBJ1-5,NA,TRBV30,13,TRBD1
CASSPGQNLGYTF,TGCGCCAGCAGCCCGGGACAGAACCTTGGCTACACCTTC,TRBJ1-2,NA,TRBV10-2,13,TRBD1
CASSPQGGYNSPLHF,TGCGCCAGCAGCCCTCAGGGGGGATATAATTCACCCCTCCACTTT,TRBJ1-6,NA,TRBV5-1,15,TRBD1
CARSPTGLEWEQYF,TGTGCCAGAAGCCCGACAGGGCTTGAGTGGGAGCAGTACTTC,TRBJ2-7,NA,TRBV7-5,14,NA
CASSSGLAGSRDEQYF,TGTGCCAGCAGCTCAGGACTAGCGGGCTCCCGGGACGAGCAGTACTTC,TRBJ2-7,NA,TRBV11-2,16,TRBD2
CASSLTSVGTGELFF,TGTGCCAGCAGTTTGACTAGCGTGGGCACCGGGGAGCTGTTTTTT,TRBJ2-2,once,TRBV7-6,15,TRBD2
CASSPPGQGDGYTF,TGTGCCAGCTCACCACCGGGACAGGGGGATGGCTACACCTTC,TRBJ1-2,once,TRBV18,14,TRBD1
CASSLVGQGSNQPQHF,TGTGCCAGCAGCTTAGTCGGACAGGGGAGCAATCAGCCCCAGCATTTT,TRBJ1-5,NA,TRBV5-7,16,TRBD1
CASSSVVTDTQYF,TGTGCCAGCAGCTCCGTAGTCACTGATACGCAGTATTTT,TRBJ2-3,NA,TRBV7-2,13,NA
CASSGRDRGETQYF,TGTGCCAGCAGTGGGAGGGACAGGGGGGAGACCCAGTACTTC,TRBJ2-5,once,TRBV6-5,14,TRBD1
CASRATTGGSGNTIYF,TGTGCCAGCAGGGCCACTACAGGGGGGTCTGGAAACACCATATATTTT,TRBJ1-3,once,TRBV6-6,16,TRBD1
CSVGRSVEAFF,TGCAGCGTGGGGCGGTCGGTTGAAGCTTTCTTT,TRBJ1-1,NA,TRBV29-1,11,NA
CASSIRVSYNEQFF,TGTGCCAGTAGTATCAGGGTTTCCTACAATGAGCAGTTCTTC,TRBJ2-1,NA,TRBV19,14,NA
CASSEAGQETQYF,TGCGCCAGCAGTGAGGCGGGCCAAGAGACCCAGTACTTC,TRBJ2-5,once,TRBV10-2,13,NA
CASSLGAGNTEAFF,TGCGCCAGCAGCTTGGGTGCAGGGAACACTGAAGCTTTCTTT,TRBJ1-1,medium-sized,TRBV5-1,14,NA
CASSQGPWTSGSSTDTQYF,TGCGCCAGCAGCCAGGGGCCCTGGACTAGCGGGAGTTCCACAGATACGCAGTATTTT,TRBJ2-3,NA,TRBV4-1,19,TRBD2
CSSSPPLDRVYGYTF,TGTTCCAGCAGCCCTCCCCTTGACAGGGTCTATGGCTACACCTTC,TRBJ1-2,NA,TRBV7-9,15,TRBD1